Below, 11 T cell receptor beta chains from the same sample are listed, as sequenced in a study of technical replicates of blood from a few donors. Profiled with immunoSEQ multiplex PCR; TCRdb holds only in-frame clones, not every one. The sample lists around 70,000 clones; about 96% were seen once. The sample was T cells isolated from PBMCs. These receptors were obtained from a human donor in good health.

The chain carries TRBV10-3 and TRBJ1-2, with D maybe TRBD1 (5 bases). Trimming removed 6 bases from V and 7 bases from J, with 18 bases in between. Germline values: CDR1 ENHRY, CDR2 SYGVKD. The CDR3 is made up of 14 amino acids. In nucleotides, the CDR3 is TGTGCCATCAGGACGGGGACTGACGAACCTGGCTACACCTTC. Protein sequence: CAIRTGTDEPGYTF.

The chain combines TRBV4-1 with TRBJ1-1; 7 bases align to TRBD1. Germline CDR1 is MGHRA and CDR2 is YSYEKL. The CDR3 totals 16 residues. V lost 3 bases to trimming and J lost 0 bases; unmatched junction nucleotides: 7. This CDR3 is CASSHLQGRMNTEAFF. DNA for the CDR3: TGCGCCAGCAGCCACCTACAGGGGCGGATGAACACTGAAGCTTTCTTT.

V usage is TRBV7-9 and J usage is TRBJ1-1; D possibly corresponds to TRBD1 (5 bases). V lost 5 bases, J lost 3 bases, and 19 bases lay in between. The germline V gene encodes CDR1 SEHNR and CDR2 FQNEAQ (reference sequence). CDR3 size: 16 residues. Written as DNA, the CDR3 is TGTGCCAGCAGCCGGCAAACCGCCCTAGGGGACACTGAAGCTTTCTTT. It is translated as CASSRQTALGDTEAFF.

The V call is TRBV5-1, the J call TRBJ1-2; TRBD1 agrees at 7 bases. Germline CDR1 SGHRS, CDR2 YFSETQ. V trimming: 5 bases; J trimming: 4 bases; junction bases outside the gene matches: 11. The CDR3 has 15 residues. CDR3 region: CASSSGTASIYGYTF. The CDR3 bases are TGCGCCAGCAGTTCCGGGACAGCCTCAATCTATGGCTACACCTTC.

The chain recombines TRBV7-9 with TRBJ1-5, with D hard to call. Trimming shortened V by 5 bases and J by 0 bases, and 8 bases separated the two germline ends. CDR3 length equals 14 residues. Germline CDR1 is SEHNR and CDR2 is FQNEAQ (reference sequence). The CDR3 spells CASSTVDSNQPQHF. The CDR3 DNA reads as TGTGCCAGCAGCACAGTGGATAGCAATCAGCCCCAGCATTTT.

This clone came up once. J is TRBJ1-2 and V is TRBV4-1; 9 positions match TRBD1. The CDR3 is 16 amino acids. Germline lookup yields CDR1 MGHRA and CDR2 YSYEKL. Germline trimming cut 4 bases from V and 5 bases from J; bases unmatched to any gene: 11. For the CDR3, the DNA is TGCGCCAGCAGCCGCAGGACAGGGGACGTCCCTTATGGCTACACCTTC. It yields the protein CASSRRTGDVPYGYTF.

The chain carries TRBV4-1 and TRBJ1-1; TRBD1 is a possible D gene (5 bases). CDR1 and CDR2 (germline): MGHRA, YSYEKL. The CDR3 contains 15 residues. V was pared by 5 bases and J by 4 bases, with 17 bases between. The CDR3 DNA reads TGCGCCAGCAGCGCCTATGTACCGGGGGGCACTGAAGCTTTCTTT. Translating it yields CASSAYVPGGTEAFF.

This chain joins TRBV28 and TRBJ1-5, with 7 bases that match TRBD1. CDR3 length: 16 residues. Trimming removed 5 bases from V and 4 bases from J; junction bases left unmatched: 11. The germline gives CDR1 MDHEN, CDR2 SYDVKM. The CDR3 DNA reads as TGTGCCAGCAGTCGGGCAGGGGGTTATGCAAATCAGCCCCAGCATTTT. Its translation: CASSRAGGYANQPQHF.

The chain is built from TRBV6-5 and TRBJ1-2; tentatively, D is TRBD1 (5 bases). The CDR3 has 15 amino acids. Germline V lookup: CDR1 MNHEY, CDR2 SVGAGI. The germline V and J ends were trimmed by 0 bases and 7 bases, with 15 bases remaining between them. CDR3 in DNA: TGTGCCAGCAGTTACTCGCCGGACGGGGGGTCTGGCTACACCTTC. Its protein product is CASSYSPDGGSGYTF.

The genes are TRBV5-6 and TRBJ2-7; possibly TRBD2 for D (6 bases). Germline V gene lookup returns CDR1 SGHDT and CDR2 YYEEEE. Between the trimmed V and J ends, which lost 4 bases and 3 bases, there was a span of 14 bases. CDR3 length equals 14 residues. CDR3 loop: CASSSGSLHYEQYF. The DNA of the CDR3 is TGTGCCAGCAGCAGCGGGTCGCTCCACTACGAGCAGTACTTC. Based on the CDR3 plus reference TRBV5-6 and TRBJ2-7, the full variable domain is DAGVTQSPTHLIKTRGQQVTLRCSPKSGHDTVSWYQQALGQGPQFIFQYYEEEERQRGNFPDRFSGHQFPNYSSELNVNALLLGDSALYLCASSSGSLHYEQYFGPGTRLTVT.

J is TRBJ2-1 and V is TRBV5-1; tentative D call: TRBD2 (5 bases). This CDR3 is 17 amino acids long. In germline, CDR1 is SGHRS, CDR2 YFSETQ. V lost 5 bases and J lost 5, with 23 bases in between. This chain's CDR3 is CASSGRENSLYHNEQFF. The CDR3 DNA reads TGCGCCAGCAGTGGACGGGAAAATTCATTGTACCACAATGAGCAGTTCTTC.